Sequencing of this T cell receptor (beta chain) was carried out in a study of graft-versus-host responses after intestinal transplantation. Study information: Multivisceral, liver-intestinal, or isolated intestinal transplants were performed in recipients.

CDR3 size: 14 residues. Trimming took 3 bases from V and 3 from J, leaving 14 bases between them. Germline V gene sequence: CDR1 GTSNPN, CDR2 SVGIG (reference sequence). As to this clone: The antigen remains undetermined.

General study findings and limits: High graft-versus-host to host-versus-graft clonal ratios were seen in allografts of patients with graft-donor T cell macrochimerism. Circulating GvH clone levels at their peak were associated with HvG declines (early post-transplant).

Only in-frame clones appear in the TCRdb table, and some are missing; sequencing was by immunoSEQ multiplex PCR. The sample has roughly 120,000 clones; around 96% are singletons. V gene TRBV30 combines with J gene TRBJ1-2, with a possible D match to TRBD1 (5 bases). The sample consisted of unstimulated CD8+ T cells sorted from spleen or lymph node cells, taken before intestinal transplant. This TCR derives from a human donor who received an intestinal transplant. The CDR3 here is CAWRVGGGDYGYTF. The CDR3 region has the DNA TGTGCCTGGAGGGTGGGGGGTGGGGACTATGGCTACACCTTC.